This passage covers 2 T cell receptor beta chains from one sample sequenced in a study of T cells in localized non-small cell lung cancer. The assay was immunoSEQ multiplex PCR, and TCRdb's table has in-frame clones only and misses some. Among about 4,600 clones listed, 25% to 35% were seen once. This sample comprised lung tumor tissue, obtained before any cancer treatment. These receptor sequences come from a man aged 35 to 69 with stage II lung adenocarcinoma.

J is TRBJ1-1 and V is TRBV5-1; D is possibly TRBD1 (5 bases). Between the trimmed V and J ends, which lost 4 bases and 4 bases, there was a span of 17 bases. CDR3 length equals 15 residues. Germline V lookup: CDR1 SGHRS, CDR2 YFSETQ. The DNA of the CDR3 is TGCGCCAGCAGCGCCGGGACCCTCCGTAGCACTGAAGCTTTCTTT. Encoded protein: CASSAGTLRSTEAFF.

The CDR3 DNA reads as TGTGCCACCTCTTATAACTCTGGGGCCAACGTCCTGACTTTC. This gives the protein CATSYNSGANVLTF. J is TRBJ2-6 and V is TRBV28; no clear D. CDR3 length: 14 amino acids. Germline CDR1 MDHEN, CDR2 SYDVKM. Trimming left V 10 bases short and J 0 bases short, with 10 bases between.